The subject of this entry is one T cell receptor (beta chain). The antigen it binds to is not known. No per-base quality is available; no much larger clone lies one base away. Using the deep immunoSEQ assay, TCR CDR3 regions were amplified from genomic DNA by multiplex PCR. Extracted genomic DNA from each cell subset was distributed evenly across all wells of several immunoSEQ 96-well plates, and each plate was treated as a replicate. For sorted subsets, 150 to 200 ng genomic DNA, equal to tens of thousands of T cell genomes, was loaded into each replicate PCR. The purified libraries were quantified using a Qubit 3.0 fluorometer, sized with a Bioanalyzer 2100, and then quantified again using the KAPA Library Quantification kit. Every immunoSEQ 96-well plate was sequenced on a dedicated single-read 150-cycle Illumina NextSeq 550 flow cell. The authors processed their data as follows. The immunoSEQ output contained only junctional sequences without quality scores, so filtering could not match that applied to full-length reads. To assign V/J genes and CDR3, sequences were annotated using PyIR, a Python wrapper for IgBLAST v1.9, with IMGT germline references. Reads were removed for weak V/J assignments (E-value above 1e-6), missing CDR3, stop codons, out-of-frame junctions, or ambiguous translated residues. V3J clonotypes were defined by identical inferred V gene, J gene, and CDR3 amino acid sequence. Percentage overlap between repertoires was calculated by dividing the number of shared unique clonotypes by the size of the smaller repertoire. Three approaches were used to assess repertoire richness: RTK rarefaction, the Chao1 estimator, and Recon v2.1 estimates of unobserved clonotypes. Generation probabilities for all TCRbeta clonotypes obtained by the gDNA method from a handful of donors were computed using OLGA. As stored in TCRdb, this immuneACCESS dataset retains in-frame rearrangements with V and J assigned. A fraction of the clones does not appear; measured against another copy, unresolved V genes explain less than half of the discrepancy, and the remainder lacks a known reason. From that table come the V and J calls and clone size; the DNA was used to work out D and trimming. The sample records some 2 million clones, about 95% of which are singletons. The ten largest clonotypes hold 0.9% to 1.3% of the sample.

This entry belongs to a study of shared clonotypes between healthy human individuals (TCRdb year 2020). With regard to the full study: The cohort comprised a couple of women and a few men aged 18 to 49 years. Per donor, three plates each were used for CD4 naive and CD4 memory, two for CD8 naive, and one for CD8 memory. Blood TCR repertoires of five healthy adults were deeply sequenced to estimate repertoire size and the extent of clonotype sharing between individuals. To increase sequencing depth and limit assay-specific biases, different laboratories used diverse techniques to prepare libraries and sequence TCR repertoires. Leukapheresis yielded between about 0.8 and 8.9 billion PBMCs per donor. What the authors observed across the whole study: Incomplete sequencing was indicated by rarefaction of sorted-subset datasets, despite the large sequencing depth. Pairwise subsampling led to the expectation that sequencing depth would affect the degree of clonotype sharing among donors. Sharing across several donors was observed for roughly 5.4% of naive CD4, less than 4% of naive CD8, 2% to 2.5% of memory CD4, and about 0.38% of memory CD8 clonotypes. Sampling was restricted to blood, and TCR repertoires in tissue are likely to differ from TCR repertoires in blood. Because the study included only a small number of donors, the genetic and exposure-history diversity represented was limited. Larger estimated clonotype richness was generally found for naive subsets than for memory subsets. Clonotypes shared by all four sorted-subset donors showed higher generation probabilities than non-shared clonotypes.

The CDR3 has 16 amino acids, counting the end cysteine and phenylalanine. The only DNA kept is the CDR3, 48 bases in frame from the first base. The junction shows trimming of 0 bases on V and 7 bases on J, plus 16 bases between the germline ends. CDR1 and CDR2 are drawn from the germline V gene: MNHEY, SVGAGI. CD8 naive samples were obtained by positive selection for CCR7 among CD45RO-negative cells, yielding a CD45RA+CCR7+ population from which TemRA cells were excluded. The donors were healthy, HIV-negative adults with no recently reported acute infections or vaccinations. Every donor was a Caucasian adult living in Nashville, Tennessee, USA. Blood was obtained by leukapheresis, after which PBMCs were separated by Ficoll-Histopaque density gradient centrifugation and cryopreserved in liquid nitrogen vapor phase. Purity and quantity of every magnetically sorted T cell population were checked by analytical flow cytometry. Genomic DNA was isolated from every sorted fraction and measured by UV absorbance on a Nanodrop 2000c.

The specimen sequenced was naive CD8+ T cells sorted from blood. In light of the paper, this sample's cell subset or site label describes: CD45RA+CCR7+. The receptor was isolated from a man aged 18 to 29 in good health. The rearrangement joined TRBV6-5 to TRBJ2-1, with no reliable assignment of the D segment. CDR3 reads: CASSYSIGNLLNEQFF. The DNA reads TGTGCCAGCAGTTACTCGATAGGTAACTTATTGAATGAGCAGTTCTTC.